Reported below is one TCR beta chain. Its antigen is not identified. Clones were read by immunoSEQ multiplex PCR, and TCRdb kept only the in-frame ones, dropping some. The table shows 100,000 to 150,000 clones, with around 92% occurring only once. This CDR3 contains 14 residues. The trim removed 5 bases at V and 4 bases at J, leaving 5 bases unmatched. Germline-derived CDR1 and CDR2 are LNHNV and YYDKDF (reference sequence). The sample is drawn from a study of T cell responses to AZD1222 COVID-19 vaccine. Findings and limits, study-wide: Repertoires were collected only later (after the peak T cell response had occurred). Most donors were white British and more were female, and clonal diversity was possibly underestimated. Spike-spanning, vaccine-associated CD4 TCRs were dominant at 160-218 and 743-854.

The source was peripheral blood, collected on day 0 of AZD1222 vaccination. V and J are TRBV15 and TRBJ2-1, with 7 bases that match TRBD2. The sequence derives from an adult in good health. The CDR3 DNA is TGTGCCACCAGCTGGGAGGGTTCGTACAATGAGCAGTTCTTC. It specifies CATSWEGSYNEQFF.